The 28 T cell receptor beta chains listed next were all sequenced from one sample in a study of T cell responses to AZD1222 COVID-19 vaccine. TCRdb's table, derived via immunoSEQ multiplex PCR, lists solely in-frame clones and lacks some. The top ten clones hold over 0.85% of a sample with some 200,000 clones, approximately 91% of them seen once. The material was peripheral blood, obtained on day 0 of AZD1222 vaccination. These receptors originate from an adult in good health.

In the case of this clone: Without the conserved terminal phenylalanine or tryptophan, this CDR3 likely stems from a read error. The rearrangement uses TRBV10-1 and TRBJ2-3; 8 bases fit TRBD2. The CDR3 loop spans 13 amino acids. CDR1 and CDR2 from the germline V gene are WNHNN and SYGVQD (reference sequence). V lost 6 bases to trimming and J lost 12 bases; unmatched junction nucleotides: 11. This chain's CDR3 is CASRSEGTRNQYS. The DNA for the CDR3 is TGCGCCAGCAGGAGTGAGGGGACTAGAAACCAGTATTCT.

As regards this clone: Its ends do not fully match the called genes, so a read error is possible. The chain combines TRBV9 with TRBJ2-3; D might be TRBD2 (5 bases). The germline gives CDR1 SGDLS, CDR2 YYNGEE. The CDR3 extends over 14 amino acids. The CDR3, as DNA: TGCGCCAGCAGCCTACGGACTCGCACAGATACGCAGTATTTT. This codes for CASSLRTRTDTQYF.

The gene calls are TRBV19 and TRBJ2-3; D not certain. V gave up 5 bases and J gave up 6 bases, with 9 bases separating them. CDR1 and CDR2 (germline): LNHDA, SQIVND (reference sequence). CDR3 length: 12 residues. This chain's CDR3 is CASSESPDTQYF. The CDR3 nucleotides are TGTGCCAGTAGTGAAAGTCCGGATACGCAGTATTTT.

Only a few counts were recorded for this clone. The sample has other DNA sequences that encode this CDR3 too. The chain employs TRBV9 and TRBJ2-6; the D gene is possibly TRBD1 (6 bases). Trimming removed 3 bases at V and 4 bases at J, with 11 bases between. Germline V gene data show CDR1 as SGDLS and CDR2 as YYNGEE. This CDR3 has 15 amino acids. CDR3 in DNA: TGTGCCAGCAGCGCCGGGACACTCGGGGCCAACGTCCTGACTTTC. It codes for CASSAGTLGANVLTF.

V and J are TRBV28 and TRBJ1-3; D unclear. Germline CDR1 MDHEN, CDR2 SYDVKM. Trimming left V 5 bases short and J 1 base short, with 18 bases between. CDR3 size: 17 residues. In DNA form, the CDR3 reads TGTGCCAGCAGTATTATTAGACTGAGGGCATCTGGAAACACCATATATTTT. Protein product: CASSIIRLRASGNTIYF. The full variable domain, its missing parts supplied by reference TRBV28 and TRBJ1-3, is DVKVTQSSRYLVKRTGEKVFLECVQDMDHENMFWYRQDPGLGLRLIYFSYDVKMKEKGDIPEGYSVSREKKERFSLILESASTNQTSMYLCASSIIRLRASGNTIYFGEGSWLTVV.

This chain joins TRBV19 and TRBJ1-5; no definite D call. Germline assignment: CDR1 LNHDA and CDR2 SQIVND (reference sequence). V was cut by 4 bases and J by 1 base, with 11 bases left in between. This CDR3 has 15 amino acids. The CDR3 region has the DNA TGTGCCAGTAGTAGTCCGGCAGCCAGCAATCAGCCCCAGCATTTT. Protein product: CASSSPAASNQPQHF.

The CDR3 here is CASARFEGGGNPDTDTQYF. The CDR3 region has the DNA TGTGCCAGCGCCCGCTTTGAGGGGGGGGGTAACCCTGACACAGATACGCAGTATTTT. The chain links TRBV6-4 to TRBJ2-3; TRBD2 might be the D (7 bases). Trimming stripped 8 bases from V and 2 bases from J, with 29 bases between. Germline-derived CDR1 and CDR2 are MRHNA and SNTAGT. The length of the CDR3 is 19 residues.

V and J are TRBV3-1 (or the pseudogene TRBV3-2) and TRBJ2-7, with D tentatively TRBD1 (5 bases). The CDR3 consists of 12 residues. V lost 5 bases and J lost 5, with 10 bases in between. Germline V gene sequence: CDR1 LGHDT, CDR2 YNNKEL (reference sequence). Here the CDR3 reads CASSRRQNEQYF. CDR3 DNA sequence: TGTGCCAGCAGCAGACGACAGAACGAGCAGTACTTC.

This chain links TRBV9 with TRBJ2-3; a possible D gene is TRBD2 (5 bases). Germline-derived CDR1 and CDR2 are SGDLS and YYNGEE. V was pared by 4 bases and J by 1 base, with 16 bases between. This CDR3 has 16 residues. The CDR3 here is CASSFGIPAGTDTQYF. The CDR3 DNA reads TGTGCCAGCAGCTTCGGGATCCCAGCCGGCACAGATACGCAGTATTTT.

The V and J genes are TRBV11-2 and TRBJ1-4; 7 bases match TRBD1. CDR3 length: 15 amino acids. J was trimmed by 8 bases and V by 5 bases; bases with no gene match: 11. Germline V gene lookup returns CDR1 SGHAT and CDR2 FQNNGV. CDR3 nucleotides: TGTGCCAGCAGCGTGACAGGGAGGTCCCGCGAAAAACTGTTTTTT. As protein: CASSVTGRSREKLFF.

This sequence joins TRBV9 and TRBJ2-5, with D maybe TRBD2 (5 bases). With 0 bases removed from V and 4 bases from J, the gap between germline ends came to 16 bases. The CDR3 loop spans 16 amino acids. Germline assignment: CDR1 SGDLS and CDR2 YYNGEE. Here the CDR3 DNA reads TGTGCCAGCAGCGTAGTTGGTTCCGGGAAAGGAGAGACCCAGTACTTC. Translating it yields CASSVVGSGKGETQYF.

The chain is built from TRBV7-8 and TRBJ1-5; TRBD1 aligns across 7 bases. CDR1 and CDR2 (germline): SGHVS, FQNEAQ. V was clipped by 5 bases and J by 4 bases; unmatched bases: 5. The CDR3 runs 14 residues. CDR3 DNA: TGTGCCAGCAGCCCACAGGGGCCGAATCAGCCCCAGCATTTT. Its translation: CASSPQGPNQPQHF. The full variable domain, with the rest looked up from reference TRBV7-8 and TRBJ1-5, is GAGVSQSPRYKVAKRGQDVALRCDPISGHVSLFWYQQALGQGPEFLTYFQNEAQLDKSGLPSDRFFAERPEGSVSTLKIQRTQQEDSAVYLCASSPQGPNQPQHFGDGTRLSIL.

The chain uses TRBV6-1 and TRBJ2-3, with no clear D. The V end lost 2 bases, the J end lost 0 bases, and 9 bases lay between the germline ends. There are 15 residues in the CDR3. CDR1 MNHNS and CDR2 SASEGT come from the germline V gene. In DNA, the CDR3 is TGTGCCAGCAGTGAAAGCTTACATAGCACAGATACGCAGTATTTT. Its protein is CASSESLHSTDTQYF.

The rearrangement joins TRBV18 to TRBJ2-7; D is unclear. CDR1 is KGHSH, CDR2 LQKENI, per germline. The CDR3 is made up of 14 amino acids. The V end lost 1 base, the J end lost 3 bases, and 10 bases lay between the germline ends. The CDR3 region is CASSPRVGDYEQYF. The CDR3, as DNA: TGTGCCAGCTCACCACGGGTTGGGGACTACGAGCAGTACTTC.

This sequence joins TRBV5-4 and TRBJ2-7, with TRBD2 matching over 8 bases. The V segment lost 3 bases and the J segment 3 bases; nucleotides outside the gene matches: 5. Germline V gene sequence: CDR1 SGHNT, CDR2 YYREEE (reference sequence). The CDR3 extends over 14 amino acids. CDR3 nucleotides: TGTGCCAGCAGCTCCGGGACTAGTTTCTACGAGCAGTACTTC. Its translation is CASSSGTSFYEQYF.

The chain links TRBV18 to TRBJ1-1; D is undetermined. Per germline, CDR1 KGHSH and CDR2 LQKENI. The CDR3 runs 14 residues. The V end lost 3 bases, the J end lost 0 bases, and 8 bases lay between the germline ends. The DNA of the CDR3 is TGTGCCAGCTCACCCCCGTCCATGAACACTGAAGCTTTCTTT. As protein: CASSPPSMNTEAFF. The variable domain in full, with the rest retrieved from reference TRBV18 and TRBJ1-1, is NAGVMQNPRHLVRRRGQEARLRCSPMKGHSHVYWYRQLPEEGLKFMVYLQKENIIDESGMPKERFSAEFPKEGPSILRIQQVVRGDSAAYFCASSPPSMNTEAFFGQGTRLTVV.

This chain uses TRBV12-3 or TRBV12-4 with TRBJ1-1; D uncertain. This CDR3 is built from 12 residues. V was cut by 1 base and J by 3 bases, with 3 bases left in between. The CDR3 coding sequence is TGTGCCAGCAGTTTAGGTCACACTGAAGCTTTCTTT. Protein: CASSLGHTEAFF.

J is TRBJ2-7 and V is TRBV10-1; TRBD1 agrees at 7 bases. V trimming: 5 bases; J trimming: 5 bases; junction bases outside the gene matches: 9. CDR1 is WNHNN, CDR2 SYGVQD, per germline (reference sequence). This CDR3 is built from 14 residues. This CDR3 reads CASSRQGSFHEQYF. As DNA, the CDR3 is TGCGCCAGCAGTAGACAGGGATCTTTCCACGAGCAGTACTTC.

The chain is built from TRBV9 and TRBJ2-7; perhaps TRBD1 as D (6 bases). Deletions cut 0 bases from V and 6 bases from J, with 13 bases between. The germline V gene has CDR1 SGDLS and CDR2 YYNGEE. This CDR3 region has 14 residues. CDR3 amino acids: CASSVEGWGPEQYF. DNA for the CDR3: TGTGCCAGCAGCGTAGAGGGGTGGGGGCCCGAGCAGTACTTC.

V and J are TRBV27 and TRBJ2-5; 9 nucleotides match TRBD1. In germline, CDR1 is MNHEY, CDR2 SMNVEV (reference sequence). The length of the CDR3 is 14 residues. The ends lost 3 bases at V and 4 bases at J; junction bases unmatched: 3. CDR3 DNA: TGTGCCAGCAGTTTCGGGACAGGGTCAGAGACCCAGTACTTC. As protein: CASSFGTGSETQYF.

The CDR3 is CASSLTGVDGYTF. The CDR3 DNA follows: TGTGCCAGCAGCTTGACAGGGGTCGATGGCTACACCTTC. This chain links TRBV5-6 with TRBJ1-2; 7 bases fit TRBD1. The CDR3 has 13 residues. Germline CDR1 is SGHDT and CDR2 is YYEEEE. J was trimmed by 6 bases and V by 1 base; bases with no gene match: 3.

This clone was seen more than once but under ten times. The chain couples TRBV3-1 (or the pseudogene TRBV3-2) to TRBJ2-3, with TRBD1 as a possible D gene (7 bases). Germline V gives CDR1 LGHDT, CDR2 YNNKEL (reference sequence). The CDR3 has 18 amino acids. V was pared by 1 base and J by 5 bases, with 22 bases between. The CDR3 sequence: CASSQAGQNHRRGDTQYF. The CDR3 DNA follows: TGTGCCAGCAGCCAAGCGGGACAGAATCACAGGAGGGGAGATACGCAGTATTTT.

The chain recombines TRBV11-1 with TRBJ2-7; TRBD1 is a possible D gene (6 bases). The ends were cut back, 5 bases at V and 3 bases at J, with 14 bases in the middle. The CDR3 spans 14 residues. Germline CDR1 is SGHAT and CDR2 is FQDESV (reference sequence). In nucleotides, the CDR3 is TGTGCCAGCAGCGGACGGGACATCCGCTACGAGCAGTACTTC. Encoded protein: CASSGRDIRYEQYF.

The chain carries TRBV6-5 and TRBJ2-7, with 8 bases identical to TRBD2. After removal of 8 bases from V and 4 bases from J, the junction contained 7 bases not matched to a gene. The CDR3 totals 13 residues. Germline loops: CDR1 MNHEY, CDR2 SVGAGI. CDR3 sequence reads: CASREGGVYEQYF. For the CDR3, the DNA is TGTGCCAGCCGGGAGGGGGGCGTATACGAGCAGTACTTC.

This chain joins TRBV28 and TRBJ2-7; D perhaps matches TRBD1 (5 bases). CDR1 and CDR2 (germline): MDHEN, SYDVKM. The V end was cut by 6 bases, the J end by 4 bases, with 13 bases between. The CDR3 runs 13 residues. The CDR3 here is CASRRGPGYEQYF. The DNA for the CDR3 is TGTGCCAGCAGGCGCGGCCCAGGGTACGAGCAGTACTTC.

The V and J genes are TRBV4-2 and TRBJ2-7, with D tentatively TRBD2 (6 bases). The CDR3 runs to 13 residues. The germline V and J ends were trimmed by 4 bases and 5 bases, with 12 bases remaining between them. Looked up from germline, CDR1 is LGHNA and CDR2 is YNFKEQ. The CDR3 nucleotides are TGTGCCAGCAGCCCGGGTCAGCGGGACGAGCAGTACTTC. Amino acids: CASSPGQRDEQYF.

The V gene is TRBV7-6, the J gene TRBJ2-7, with 12 nucleotides matching TRBD2. The length of the CDR3 is 17 residues. V dropped 4 bases and J dropped 4; count of bases not matched to a gene: 11. Germline V lookup: CDR1 SGHVS, CDR2 FNYEAQ. CDR3 DNA: TGTGCCAGCAGCTCCCCCGAGGGACTAGCGGGTCTGTACGAGCAGTACTTC. As protein: CASSSPEGLAGLYEQYF. The full variable domain, with the rest looked up from reference TRBV7-6 and TRBJ2-7, is GAGVSQSPRYKVTKRGQDVALRCDPISGHVSLYWYRQALGQGPEFLTYFNYEAQQDKSGLPNDRFSAERPEGSISTLTIQRTEQRDSAMYRCASSSPEGLAGLYEQYFGPGTRLTVT.

The J gene is TRBJ1-1, the V gene TRBV6-2 or TRBV6-3, with D possibly TRBD1 on 5 matching bases. Trimming took off 5 bases at V and 3 bases at J, with 10 bases between the two ends. The germline gives CDR1 MNHEY, CDR2 SVGEGT. CDR3 length: 13 amino acids. The chain's CDR3 is CASSITGDTEAFF. CDR3 sequence (DNA): TGTGCCAGCAGTATAACGGGGGACACTGAAGCTTTCTTT.